This T cell receptor beta chain was sequenced in a study of T cell responses to AZD1222 COVID-19 vaccine. Study-wide results and caveats: Baseline antibody screening turned up just a handful of seropositive AZD1222 recipients. As reported, nearly half of all spike-specific TCRs target variant regions that are unmutated. Donors, mostly white British, included more females; clonal diversity was possibly underestimated.

Second doses that came at about 4 or about 12 weeks were put together. Notes on this clone: Its antigen is unknown.

CDR3 size: 15 residues. Trimming took off 5 bases at V and 0 bases at J, with 13 bases between the two ends. The germline gives CDR1 SSHAT, CDR2 FNYEAQ (reference sequence). Method: immunoSEQ multiplex PCR; TCRdb's copy keeps in-frame clones and lacks some. Here the sample spans 160,000 or so clones, about 91% being singletons. The origin of this receptor is an adult who received the AZD1222 COVID-19 vaccine. The specimen was peripheral blood, collected 28 days after the second AZD1222 dose. The chain is built from TRBV7-7 and TRBJ2-5; tentative D call: TRBD2 (7 bases). The CDR3 sequence is CASSPRGAYQETQYF. CDR3 DNA: TGTGCCAGCAGCCCCCGGGGGGCGTACCAAGAGACCCAGTACTTC. Full variable domain (missing parts from reference TRBV7-7 and TRBJ2-5): GAGVSQSPRYKVTKRGQDVTLRCDPISSHATLYWYQQALGQGPEFLTYFNYEAQPDKSGLPSDRFSAERPEGSISTLTIQRTEQRDSAMYRCASSPRGAYQETQYFGPGTRLLVL.